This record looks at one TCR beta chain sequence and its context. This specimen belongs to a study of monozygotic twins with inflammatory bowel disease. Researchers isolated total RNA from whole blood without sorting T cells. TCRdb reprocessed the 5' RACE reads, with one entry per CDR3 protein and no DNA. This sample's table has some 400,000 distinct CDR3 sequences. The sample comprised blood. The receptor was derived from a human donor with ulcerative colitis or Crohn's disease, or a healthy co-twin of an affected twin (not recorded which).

CDR3 sequence: CASSGGNYGYTF. The chain is built from TRBV12-3 or TRBV12-4 and TRBJ1-2; with no DNA, the TCRdb D assignment of TRBD1 cannot be verified. The length of the CDR3 is 12 residues.